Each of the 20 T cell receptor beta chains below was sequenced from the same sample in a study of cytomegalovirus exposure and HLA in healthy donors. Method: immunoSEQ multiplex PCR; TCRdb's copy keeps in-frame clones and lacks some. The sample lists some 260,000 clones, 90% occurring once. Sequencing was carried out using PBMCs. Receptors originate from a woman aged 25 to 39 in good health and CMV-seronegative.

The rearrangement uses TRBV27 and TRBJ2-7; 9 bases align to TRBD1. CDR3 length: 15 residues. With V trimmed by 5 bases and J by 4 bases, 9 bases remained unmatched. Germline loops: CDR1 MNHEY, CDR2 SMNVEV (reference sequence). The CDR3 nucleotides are TGTGCCAGCAGTGCCCCGGGACAGGGATTTTACGAGCAGTACTTC. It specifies CASSAPGQGFYEQYF.

The CDR3 is CASSLNQGAFQPQHF. Here the CDR3 DNA reads TGTGCCAGCAGCTTAAATCAGGGGGCATTTCAGCCCCAGCATTTT. V usage is TRBV7-2 and J usage is TRBJ1-5; 8 bases fit TRBD1. CDR1 SGHTA and CDR2 FQGNSA come from the germline V gene. V lost 2 bases, J lost 6 bases, and 6 bases stayed unmatched. This CDR3 has 15 amino acids. The entire variable domain, with the rest obtained from reference TRBV7-2 and TRBJ1-5, is as follows: GAGVSQSPSNKVTEKGKDVELRCDPISGHTALYWYRQSLGQGLEFLIYFQGNSAPDKSGLPSDRFSAERTGGSVSTLTIQRTQQEDSAVYLCASSLNQGAFQPQHFGDGTRLSIL.

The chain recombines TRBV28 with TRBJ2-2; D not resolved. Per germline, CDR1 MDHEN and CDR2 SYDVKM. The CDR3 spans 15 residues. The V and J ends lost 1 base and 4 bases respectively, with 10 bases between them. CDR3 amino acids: CASSLYRPSTGELFF. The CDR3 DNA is TGTGCCAGCAGTTTATATCGGCCTTCCACCGGGGAGCTGTTTTTT.

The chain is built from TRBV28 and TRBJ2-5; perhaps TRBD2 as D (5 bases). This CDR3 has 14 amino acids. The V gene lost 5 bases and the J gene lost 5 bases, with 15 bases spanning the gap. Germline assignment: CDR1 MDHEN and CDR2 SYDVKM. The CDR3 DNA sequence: TGTGCCAGCAGTGAGGGCACCGTTCGGGAGACCCAGTACTTC. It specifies CASSEGTVRETQYF.

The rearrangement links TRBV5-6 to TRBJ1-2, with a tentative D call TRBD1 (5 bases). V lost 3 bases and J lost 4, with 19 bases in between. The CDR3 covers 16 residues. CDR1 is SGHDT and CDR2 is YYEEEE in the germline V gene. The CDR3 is CASSSFGDRGGYGYTF. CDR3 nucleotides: TGTGCCAGCAGCTCTTTCGGTGATCGGGGCGGCTATGGCTACACCTTC.

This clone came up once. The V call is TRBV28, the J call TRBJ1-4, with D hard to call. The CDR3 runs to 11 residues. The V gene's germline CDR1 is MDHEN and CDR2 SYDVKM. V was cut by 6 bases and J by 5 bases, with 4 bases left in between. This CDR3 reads CASSPNEKLFF. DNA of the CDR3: TGTGCCAGCAGCCCCAATGAAAAACTGTTTTTT.

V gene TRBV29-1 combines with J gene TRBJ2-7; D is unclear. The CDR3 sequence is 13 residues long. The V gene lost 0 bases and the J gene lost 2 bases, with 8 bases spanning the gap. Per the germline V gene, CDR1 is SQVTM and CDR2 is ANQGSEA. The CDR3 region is CSVEDYYAYEQYF. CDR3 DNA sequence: TGCAGCGTTGAAGATTACTACGCCTACGAGCAGTACTTC.

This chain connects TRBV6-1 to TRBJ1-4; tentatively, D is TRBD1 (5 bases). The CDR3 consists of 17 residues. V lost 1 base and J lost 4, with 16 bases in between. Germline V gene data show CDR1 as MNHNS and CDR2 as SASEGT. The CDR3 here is CASSEVGPAFDNEKLFF. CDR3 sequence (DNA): TGTGCCAGCAGTGAAGTGGGACCGGCGTTCGATAATGAAAAACTGTTTTTT.

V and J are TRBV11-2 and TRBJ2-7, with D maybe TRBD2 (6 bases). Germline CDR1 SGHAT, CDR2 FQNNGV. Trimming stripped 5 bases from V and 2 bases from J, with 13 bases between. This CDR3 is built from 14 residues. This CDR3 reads CASSAGRNTYEQYF. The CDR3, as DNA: TGTGCCAGCAGCGCGGGACGGAACACCTACGAGCAGTACTTC.

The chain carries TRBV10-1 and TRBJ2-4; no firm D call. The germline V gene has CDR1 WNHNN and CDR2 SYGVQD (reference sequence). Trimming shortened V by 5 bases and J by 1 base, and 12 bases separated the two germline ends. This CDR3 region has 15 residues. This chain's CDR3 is CASSIRRSAKNIQYF. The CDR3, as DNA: TGCGCCAGCAGTATACGCAGGAGTGCCAAAAACATTCAGTACTTC.

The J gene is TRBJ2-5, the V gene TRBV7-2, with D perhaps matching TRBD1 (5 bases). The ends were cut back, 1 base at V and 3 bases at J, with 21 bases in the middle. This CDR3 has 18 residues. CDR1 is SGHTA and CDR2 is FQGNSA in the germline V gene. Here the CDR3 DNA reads TGTGCCAGCAGCTTAGAAGGGGCAGTCCGGGTTTTTAAAGAGACCCAGTACTTC. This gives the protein CASSLEGAVRVFKETQYF.

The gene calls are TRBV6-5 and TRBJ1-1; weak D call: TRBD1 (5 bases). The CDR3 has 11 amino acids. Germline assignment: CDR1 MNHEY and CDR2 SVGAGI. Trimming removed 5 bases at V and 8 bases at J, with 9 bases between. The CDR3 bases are TGTGCCAGCAGTGACAGTCTAGAAGCTTTCTTT. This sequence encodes CASSDSLEAFF.

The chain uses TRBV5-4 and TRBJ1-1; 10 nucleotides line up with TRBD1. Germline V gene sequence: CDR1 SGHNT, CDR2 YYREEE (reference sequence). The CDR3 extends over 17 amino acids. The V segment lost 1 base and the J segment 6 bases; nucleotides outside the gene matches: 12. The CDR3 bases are TGTGCCAGCAGCTTGTTGGGGCTGACAGGGGGCGTTGCTGAAGCTTTCTTT. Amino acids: CASSLLGLTGGVAEAFF.

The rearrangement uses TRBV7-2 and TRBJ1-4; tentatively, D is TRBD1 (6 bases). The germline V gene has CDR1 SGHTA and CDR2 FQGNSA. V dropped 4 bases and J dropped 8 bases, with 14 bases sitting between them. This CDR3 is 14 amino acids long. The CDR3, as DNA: TGTGCCAGCAGCTCCTCCCGGGGGCAGGAAAAACTGTTTTTT. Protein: CASSSSRGQEKLFF.

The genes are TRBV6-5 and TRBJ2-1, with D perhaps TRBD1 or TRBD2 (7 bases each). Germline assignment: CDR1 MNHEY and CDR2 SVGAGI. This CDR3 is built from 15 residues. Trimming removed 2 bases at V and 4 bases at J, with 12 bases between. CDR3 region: CASSYRQGGYNEQFF. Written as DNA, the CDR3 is TGTGCCAGCAGTTACCGGCAGGGGGGGTACAATGAGCAGTTCTTC.

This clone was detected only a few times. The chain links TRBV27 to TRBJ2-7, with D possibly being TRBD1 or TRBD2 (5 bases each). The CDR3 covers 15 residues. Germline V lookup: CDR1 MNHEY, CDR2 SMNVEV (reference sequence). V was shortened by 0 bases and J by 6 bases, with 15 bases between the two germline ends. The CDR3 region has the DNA TGTGCCAGCAGTTTATCGACAAGGGGAGTGAGCGAGCAGTACTTC. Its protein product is CASSLSTRGVSEQYF.

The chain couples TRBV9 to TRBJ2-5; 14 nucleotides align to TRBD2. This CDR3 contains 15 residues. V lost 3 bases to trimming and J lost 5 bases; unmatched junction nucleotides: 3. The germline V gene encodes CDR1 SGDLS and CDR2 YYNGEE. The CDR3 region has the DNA TGTGCCAGCAGCGCCGGGACTAGCGGGAGTGAGACCCAGTACTTC. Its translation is CASSAGTSGSETQYF.

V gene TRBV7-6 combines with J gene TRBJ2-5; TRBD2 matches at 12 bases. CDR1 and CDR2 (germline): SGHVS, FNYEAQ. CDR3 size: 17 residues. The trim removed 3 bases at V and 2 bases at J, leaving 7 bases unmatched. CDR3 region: CASSFSLAGGGQETQYF. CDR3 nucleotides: TGTGCCAGCAGCTTTTCCCTAGCGGGAGGGGGACAAGAGACCCAGTACTTC.

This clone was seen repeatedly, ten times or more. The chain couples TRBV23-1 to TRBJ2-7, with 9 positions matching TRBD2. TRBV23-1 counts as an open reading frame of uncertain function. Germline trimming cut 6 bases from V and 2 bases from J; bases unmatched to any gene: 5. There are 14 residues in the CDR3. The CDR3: CASSRLAEPYEQYF. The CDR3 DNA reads TGCGCCAGCAGCAGACTAGCGGAGCCCTACGAGCAGTACTTC.

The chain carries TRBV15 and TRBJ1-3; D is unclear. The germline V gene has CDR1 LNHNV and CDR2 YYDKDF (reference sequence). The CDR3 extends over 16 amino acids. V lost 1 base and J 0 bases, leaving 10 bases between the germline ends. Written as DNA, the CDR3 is TGTGCCACCAGCAGAGCAGGACCCCGCTCTGGAAACACCATATATTTT. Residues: CATSRAGPRSGNTIYF.